Each of the 7 T cell receptor beta chains below was sequenced from the same sample in a study of T cell repertoires in aging, cancer and after chemotherapy. Rearranged V-D-J TRB sequences were amplified with a mixed TRB-A/B primer pool. TCRdb reprocessed the multiplex PCR reads with MiXCR, giving one entry per CDR3 protein. Altogether over 1,500 distinct CDR3 sequences are present, about a third being singletons, with the ten largest covering just over 20%. Peripheral blood genomic DNA, not sorted cells or RNA, was the template. The sequenced sample consisted of blood. The receptors were gathered from a human donor with a solid tumor.

This clonotype showed up just a few times. The chain employs TRBV14 and TRBJ2-5; TRBD1 might be the D (6 bases). The germline V gene has CDR1 SGHDN and CDR2 FVKESK. The germline V and J ends were trimmed by 4 bases and 2 bases, with 8 bases remaining between them. CDR3 length: 13 residues. The CDR3 protein is CASSRQVQETQYF. The CDR3 coding sequence is TGTGCCAGCAGCCGACAGGTACAAGAGACCCAGTACTTC.

This clonotype was detected only a few times. The chain is built from TRBV19 and TRBJ1-1; maybe TRBD1 (5 bases). Germline-derived CDR1 and CDR2 are LNHDA and SQIVND (reference sequence). Trimming removed 3 bases at V and 3 bases at J, with 8 bases between. CDR3 length: 13 amino acids. CDR3 sequence reads: CASSIGRDTEAFF. For the CDR3, the DNA is TGTGCCAGTAGTATCGGCAGGGACACTGAAGCTTTCTTT.

V usage is TRBV11-1 and J usage is TRBJ2-7, with D possibly being TRBD1 (5 bases). CDR1 and CDR2 from the germline V gene are SGHAT and FQDESV (reference sequence). The CDR3 spans 17 residues. Trimming took off 2 bases at V and 3 bases at J, with 20 bases between the two ends. This chain's CDR3 is CASSLNLLREPHYEQYF. CDR3 bases: TGTGCCAGCAGCTTAAATCTTCTCAGGGAACCCCACTACGAGCAGTACTTC.

This clonotype is large by share. J is TRBJ2-7 and V is TRBV29-1; TRBD2 matches 7 bases. The V and J ends lost 4 bases and 7 bases, in that order; junction bases with no gene match: 16. The CDR3 consists of 15 residues. The germline CDR1 and CDR2 sequences are SQVTM and ANQGSEA. The CDR3 sequence is CSVVFSASGTLEQYF. The CDR3 nucleotides read TGCAGCGTTGTATTTTCGGCTAGCGGAACCCTAGAGCAGTACTTC.

With regard to this clonotype: The CDR3 does not close with the conserved phenylalanine or tryptophan, likely indicating a read error. The rearrangement joins TRBV18 to TRBJ2-7, with 7 nucleotides matching TRBD2. Germline CDR1 KGHSH, CDR2 LQKENI. This CDR3 has 15 amino acids. The J segment lost 3 bases and the V segment lost 8 bases, leaving 13 bases of the junction unmatched. The DNA for the CDR3 is TGTGCCAGCAGGGACTACAGTAAAACGAGCTACGAGCAGTACCTC. Protein product: CASRDYSKTSYEQYL.

This clonotype is large (0.1 to 1%) within its sample. This chain connects TRBV6-1 to TRBJ2-1; TRBD1 agrees at 7 bases. The CDR3 is 13 amino acids. Trimming at V came to 5 bases and at J to 7 bases, leaving 5 bases not matched to a gene. Looked up from germline, CDR1 is MNHNS and CDR2 is SASEGT. The CDR3: CASSQGELNEQFF. The CDR3 DNA is TGTGCCAGCAGTCAGGGGGAATTGAATGAGCAGTTCTTC.

The sample holds a few counts of this clonotype. The chain is built from TRBV10-3 and TRBJ1-1; maybe TRBD1 (5 bases). This CDR3 spans 15 amino acids. Trimming took off 2 bases at V and 1 base at J, with 11 bases between the two ends. The germline CDR1 and CDR2 sequences are ENHRY and SYGVKD. The CDR3 coding sequence is TGTGCCATCAGTGAGGGCGGGACGACGAACACTGAAGCTTTCTTT. As protein: CAISEGGTTNTEAFF.